This T cell receptor (beta chain) was sequenced during a study of STAT3 mutations in large granular lymphocyte leukemia (dated by TCRdb to between 2018 and 2020). Regarding the complete study: Canonical activating STAT3 mutations were detected in roughly half of the longitudinally sequenced T-LGLL patients. Patients with T-cell large granular lymphocyte leukemia underwent serial deep sequencing of TCRbeta CDR3 and STAT3 to reconstruct clonal hierarchy and dynamics. As controls within the study, a couple of patients with natural killer LGL leukemia were also sequenced longitudinally. Patients were sequenced at 4 time points on average, with the number of samplings per patient ranging from 2 to 8. Over half of the T-LGLL patients were given one or more immunosuppressive therapy regimens, and 40% of those treated had a hematologic response. From an initial cohort of 207 LGL patients, over 15 representative T-LGLL cases were picked for longitudinal TCRbeta and STAT3 sequencing. The study at large found these results: At least one immunodominant TCRbeta clonotype was present in every T-LGLL patient, and multiple immunodominant subclonotypes appeared in about half of the T-LGLL patients. TCR clonotype switching after therapy was seen in about 35% of the 18 patients, with all newly emerging clones being STAT3 wild type. Persisting codominant clonotypes in some patients meant a small but highly pathogenic clone may have been missed. Because no samples were available when a clone first appeared, clonal expansion was inferred from samplings taken at other points. In several patients, dominant TCR clone burden exceeded STAT3 mutant burden, suggesting STAT3 mutation arose secondarily within a pre-expanded clone. Variable intervals between samplings and differing treatment regimens complicated linking therapy response to changes in TCR clonal burden.

This clone has just one count. Its target antigen remains unknown. No much larger clonotype is one base removed from it; base qualities were not supplied. TCRbeta libraries were sequenced on an Illumina MiSeq, and an average of about 41,000 productive templates per sample was obtained. The immunoSEQ assay, which uses multiplex PCR amplification, was used to generate TCRbeta CDR3 libraries. The original pipeline was this. Repertoire diversity was computed as previously defined, with values near 0 indicating extremely monoclonal samples. This is the immuneACCESS table as TCRdb keeps it, with only in-frame sequences that have V and J called. A part of the clones is gone; compared with another copy, unresolved V genes explain less than half, and the rest is unexplained. Clone size and V and J calls were adopted from that table, with D and trimming inferred from the DNA. A total of 20,000 or so clones appear in this sample, roughly 90% of them only once. The ten largest clones take up nearly 45% of the sample.

The CDR3 runs 13 residues from the cysteine to the phenylalanine. Kept here is only the CDR3 DNA, which spans 39 bases and is read in frame from base 1. V and J are trimmed by 4 bases and 7 bases, and the gene matches miss 4 bases of the junction. CDR1 MNHEY and CDR2 SVGAGI are derived from the germline V gene. The same DNA, extracted from blood mononuclear cells, served for both TCR sequencing and STAT3 sequencing. Sequencing used peripheral blood mononuclear cells. This TCR was sampled from a man between 60 and 70 years old with T-cell large granular lymphocyte leukemia. Some clones in this sample may be carry-over from other donors' samples. The age is the age at diagnosis. This sequence uses TRBV6-5 and TRBJ1-2, with 9 junctional bases fitting TRBD1. The CDR3 protein sequence reads: CASSSAQGAGYTF. The nucleotides read TGTGCCAGCAGTTCAGCACAGGGGGCTGGCTACACCTTC.